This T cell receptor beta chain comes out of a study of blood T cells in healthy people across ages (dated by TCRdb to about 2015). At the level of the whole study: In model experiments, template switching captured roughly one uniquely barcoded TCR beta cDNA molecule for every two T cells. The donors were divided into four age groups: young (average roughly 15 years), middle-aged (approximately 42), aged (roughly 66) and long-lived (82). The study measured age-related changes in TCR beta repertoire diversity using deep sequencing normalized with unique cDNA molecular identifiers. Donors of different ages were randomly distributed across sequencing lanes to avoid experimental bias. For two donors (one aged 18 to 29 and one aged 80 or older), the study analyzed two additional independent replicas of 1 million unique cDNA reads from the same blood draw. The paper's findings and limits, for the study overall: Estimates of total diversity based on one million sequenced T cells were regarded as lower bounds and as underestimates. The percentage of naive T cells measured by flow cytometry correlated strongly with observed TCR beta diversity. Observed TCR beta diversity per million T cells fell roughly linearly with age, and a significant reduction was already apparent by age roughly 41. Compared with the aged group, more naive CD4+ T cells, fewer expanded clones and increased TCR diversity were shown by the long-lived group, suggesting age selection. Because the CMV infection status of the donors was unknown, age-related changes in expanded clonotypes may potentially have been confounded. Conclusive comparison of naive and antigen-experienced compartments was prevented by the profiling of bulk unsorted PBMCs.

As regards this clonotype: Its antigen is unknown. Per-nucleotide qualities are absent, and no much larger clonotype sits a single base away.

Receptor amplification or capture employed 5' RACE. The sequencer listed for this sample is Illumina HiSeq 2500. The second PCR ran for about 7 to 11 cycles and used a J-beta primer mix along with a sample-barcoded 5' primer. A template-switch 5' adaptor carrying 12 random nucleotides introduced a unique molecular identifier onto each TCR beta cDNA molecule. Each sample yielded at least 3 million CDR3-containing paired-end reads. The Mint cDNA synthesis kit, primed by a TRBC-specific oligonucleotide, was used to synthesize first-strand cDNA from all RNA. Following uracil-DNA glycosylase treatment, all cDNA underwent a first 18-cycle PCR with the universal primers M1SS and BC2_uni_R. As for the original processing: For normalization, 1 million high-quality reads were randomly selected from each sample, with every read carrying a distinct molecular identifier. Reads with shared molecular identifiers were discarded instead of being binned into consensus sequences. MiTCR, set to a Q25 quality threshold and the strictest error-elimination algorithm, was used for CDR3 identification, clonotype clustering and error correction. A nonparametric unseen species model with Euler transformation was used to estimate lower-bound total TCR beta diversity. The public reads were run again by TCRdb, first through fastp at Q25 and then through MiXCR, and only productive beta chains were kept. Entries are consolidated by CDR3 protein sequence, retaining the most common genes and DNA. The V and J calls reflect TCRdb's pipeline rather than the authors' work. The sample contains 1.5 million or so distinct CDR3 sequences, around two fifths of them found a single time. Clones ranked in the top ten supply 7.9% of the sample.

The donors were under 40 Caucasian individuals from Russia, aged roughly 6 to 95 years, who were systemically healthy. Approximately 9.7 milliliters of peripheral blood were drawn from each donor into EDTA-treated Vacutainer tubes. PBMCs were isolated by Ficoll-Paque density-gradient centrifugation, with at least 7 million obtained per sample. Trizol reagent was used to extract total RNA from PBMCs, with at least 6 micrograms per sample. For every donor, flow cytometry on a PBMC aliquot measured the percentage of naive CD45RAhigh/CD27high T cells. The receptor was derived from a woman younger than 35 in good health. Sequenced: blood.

The sequenced DNA is TGCAGTGCCAAGAGGGGGGATAAGGACTATGGCTACACCTTC. This is translated as CSAKRGDKDYGYTF. Recombination joined TRBV20-1 with TRBJ1-2; perhaps TRBD1 is the D gene, with 6 bases matching. Looking up the germline V gene (reference sequence) yields CDR1 DFQATT and CDR2 SNEGSKA. The CDR3 starts with the cysteine, ends with the phenylalanine, and has 14 residues. Kept here is only the CDR3 DNA, which spans 42 bases and is read in frame from base 1. The V end loses 6 bases and the J end loses 3 bases, and a stretch of 17 bases separates them.